The following is a T cell receptor (beta chain) sequence with its context. As yet, its antigen is unknown. The sample is drawn from a study of cytomegalovirus exposure and HLA in healthy donors. Turning to the study itself: Falling in the Caucasian-associated ancestry cluster were about four fifths of 398 genotyped donors. Findings of the study overall: Other equally common chains were less clonally expanded than HLA-associated TCR beta chains, a later analysis showed.

Donors consisted of healthy bone marrow donors. This CDR3 has 14 residues. The V gene's germline CDR1 is SGHTS and CDR2 YDEGEE. Between the trimmed V and J ends, which lost 0 bases and 8 bases, there was a span of 14 bases. PCR employed 60 Vbeta and 13 Jbeta primers. The repertoire was sequenced with immunoSEQ multiplex PCR; TCRdb's copy has only in-frame clones and lacks some. The table includes about 130,000 clones, more than 65% detected once. The specimen was PBMCs. The chain has TRBV5-8 and TRBJ1-1; perhaps TRBD1 as D (5 bases). The sequence derives from a man aged 18 to 29 in good health and CMV-seropositive. Here the CDR3 DNA reads TGTGCCAGCAGCTTGGATATAAGACAGATAGAAGCTTTCTTT. It codes for CASSLDIRQIEAFF.